This T cell receptor beta chain was captured in a study of shared clonotypes between healthy human individuals. Per sorted-subset replicate PCR, input was 150 to 250 ng DNA, representing tens of thousands of T cell genomes. Data came from immunoSEQ multiplex PCR; TCRdb stores just in-frame clones and leaves some out. Altogether around 2,000,000 clones are present, about 95% being singletons, with the ten largest covering 0.85% to 1.3%. Regarding the study as a whole: Rarefaction exposed incomplete sorted-subset sequencing despite large depth.

This clone was seen just once. Its antigen is unknown. Trimming took 5 bases from V and 8 from J, leaving 16 bases between them. Germline-derived CDR1 and CDR2 are MNHEY and SMNVEV (reference sequence). CDR3 size: 14 residues. Naive CD8 cells, CD45RO-negative and positively selected for CCR7, excluded terminally differentiated effector memory CD45RA+ cells. V is TRBV27 and J is TRBJ2-1; D is perhaps TRBD1 or TRBD2 (7 bases each). Sequenced sample: naive CD8+ T cells sorted from blood. The clonotype was recovered from a man in his late teens or twenties in good health. The CDR3 DNA follows: TGTGCCAGCAGTATTTCAGGGGGGGTGGATGAGCAGTTCTTC. It is translated as CASSISGGVDEQFF.